The 30 T cell receptor beta chains given below trace back to one sample, sequenced in a study of blood T cell repertoires in COVID-19. The method was immunoSEQ multiplex PCR; TCRdb's version includes in-frame clones alone and lacks a portion of them. This table holds 150,000 to 200,000 clones, around 84% found once. The sequenced sample consisted of peripheral blood. These TCRs come from a man younger than 45 with active or convalescent COVID-19.

The V call is TRBV28, the J call TRBJ2-1; D perhaps matches TRBD2 (6 bases). The CDR3 has 13 amino acids. The germline V gene has CDR1 MDHEN and CDR2 SYDVKM. V dropped 7 bases and J dropped 4 bases, with 11 bases sitting between them. CDR3 nucleotide sequence: TGTGCCAGCAATATCGGGAGTTACAATGAGCAGTTCTTC. Translation gives CASNIGSYNEQFF.

This clone was seen a handful of times. This chain connects TRBV19 to TRBJ1-2; no definite D call. Looked up from germline, CDR1 is LNHDA and CDR2 is SQIVND (reference sequence). V shed 9 bases and J shed 2 bases, with 13 bases lying between them. This CDR3 is built from 13 residues. This CDR3 is CASQFSGNYGYTF. DNA for the CDR3: TGTGCCAGCCAATTTTCCGGGAACTATGGCTACACCTTC.

The rearrangement links TRBV29-1 to TRBJ1-1; maybe TRBD1 (5 bases). Trimming left V 4 bases short and J 7 bases short, with 13 bases between. CDR3 length: 12 residues. Germline CDR1 and CDR2: SQVTM and ANQGSEA. CDR3 sequence (DNA): TGCAGCGTTGGCTCCCCGGGGGTTGAAGCTTTCTTT. As protein: CSVGSPGVEAFF.

The rearrangement joins TRBV13 to TRBJ1-1, with 11 bases fitting TRBD1. The germline CDR1 and CDR2 sequences are PRHDT and FYEKMQ (reference sequence). The CDR3 totals 17 residues. J lost 3 bases, V lost 6 bases, and 12 bases had no gene match. The CDR3 DNA reads TGTGCCAGCAGAAAGACGGACAGGGGGCTTAGAGACACTGAAGCTTTCTTT. Its translation is CASRKTDRGLRDTEAFF.

CDR3 bases: TGTGCCAGCAGTTTATCGGCGACAGGGGGCCCTCGATATGGCTACACCTTC. This translates into CASSLSATGGPRYGYTF. The V call is TRBV27, the J call TRBJ1-2, with 10 positions matching TRBD1. The germline CDR1 and CDR2 sequences are MNHEY and SMNVEV (reference sequence). J lost 5 bases, V lost 0 bases, and 9 bases had no gene match. The length of the CDR3 is 17 residues.

This chain connects TRBV15 to TRBJ1-5, with D perhaps matching TRBD1 (5 bases). In germline, CDR1 is LNHNV, CDR2 YYDKDF (reference sequence). This CDR3 is built from 15 residues. The ends were cut back, 4 bases at V and 0 bases at J, with 10 bases in the middle. The CDR3 loop is CATSKGSGSNQPQHF. CDR3 sequence (DNA): TGTGCCACCAGCAAGGGGTCGGGTAGCAATCAGCCCCAGCATTTT. The complete variable domain, with remaining parts taken from reference TRBV15 and TRBJ1-5, reads DAMVIQNPRYQVTQFGKPVTLSCSQTLNHNVMYWYQQKSSQAPKLLFHYYDKDFNNEADTPDNFQSRRPNTSFCFLDIRSPGLGDTAMYLCATSKGSGSNQPQHFGDGTRLSIL.

The rearrangement links TRBV6-6 to TRBJ1-5, with 9 bases fitting TRBD1. This CDR3 spans 16 amino acids. V lost 4 bases and J lost 3; bases outside the gene matches: 7. Germline CDR1 is MNHNY and CDR2 is SVGAGI (reference sequence). Written as DNA, the CDR3 is TGTGCCAGCAGTTCGGGACAGGGAATTCTCAATCAGCCCCAGCATTTT. Protein product: CASSSGQGILNQPQHF.

In the case of this clone: Distinct nucleotide sequences in the sample also encode this CDR3. V is TRBV19 and J is TRBJ1-5, with D maybe TRBD1 (6 bases). The V gene's germline CDR1 is LNHDA and CDR2 SQIVND (reference sequence). V gave up 5 bases and J gave up 2 bases, with 10 bases separating them. The CDR3 length is 14 residues. CDR3 bases: TGTGCCAGTAGTTTACAGGGAGGCAATCAGCCCCAGCATTTT. Translating gives CASSLQGGNQPQHF.

This chain connects TRBV21-1 to TRBJ2-1; TRBD1, the table's D call, was not compared with the DNA. TRBV21-1 is an annotated pseudogene. This CDR3 contains 14 residues. The CDR3 region has the DNA TGTGCCAGCAGCCCAAAAAAGTGGGGCGATGAGCAGTTCTTC. Translating it yields CASSPKKWGDEQFF.

The chain links TRBV6-5 to TRBJ1-6; maybe TRBD1 (5 bases). In germline, CDR1 is MNHEY, CDR2 SVGAGI. Trimming took 4 bases from V and 3 from J, leaving 7 bases between them. The CDR3 extends over 14 amino acids. The CDR3 DNA follows: TGTGCCAGCAGTTCAGGGTTCTATAATTCACCCCTCCACTTT. Amino acids: CASSSGFYNSPLHF.

As DNA, the CDR3 is TGCGCCAGCAGCCAACTTCTCGGGACATCGCACAATGAGCAGTTCTTC. It specifies CASSQLLGTSHNEQFF. The chain recombines TRBV4-1 with TRBJ2-1; possibly TRBD1 for D (6 bases). Germline V CDR1 and CDR2: MGHRA, YSYEKL. The CDR3 is made up of 16 amino acids. Trimming took 2 bases from V and 5 from J, leaving 16 bases between them.

This sequence joins TRBV12-5 and TRBJ2-2; D may be TRBD2 (6 bases). Between the trimmed V and J ends, which lost 0 bases and 6 bases, there was a span of 11 bases. Germline V CDR1 and CDR2: LGHNT, FRNRAP. The CDR3 sequence is 15 residues long. The CDR3 DNA follows: TGTGCTAGTGGTTTGGTACTTGGGGAGGCCGGGGAGCTGTTTTTT. Residues: CASGLVLGEAGELFF.

This clone has just one count. The rearrangement uses TRBV2 and TRBJ2-1; D possibly corresponds to TRBD1 (6 bases). Germline V lookup: CDR1 SNHLY, CDR2 FYNNEI. This CDR3 contains 14 residues. Trimming took off 7 bases at V and 3 bases at J, with 13 bases between the two ends. The CDR3 nucleotides are TGTGCCAGCAACAGGGAAGGGCTCTACAATGAGCAGTTCTTC. Its translation is CASNREGLYNEQFF.

This chain links TRBV20-1 with TRBJ1-1, with D perhaps matching TRBD1 (6 bases). CDR1 DFQATT and CDR2 SNEGSKA come from the germline V gene (reference sequence). Trimming removed 3 bases at V and 0 bases at J, with 8 bases between. The CDR3 is 13 residues long. The CDR3 nucleotides read TGCAGTGCTAGTCAGGGGATGAACACTGAAGCTTTCTTT. Translation gives CSASQGMNTEAFF.

The chain recombines TRBV24-1 with TRBJ2-5; D is unresolved. Germline V gene data show CDR1 as KGHDR and CDR2 as SFDVKD. The CDR3 runs 13 residues. Trimming stripped 4 bases from V and 5 bases from J, with 10 bases between. CDR3 protein: CATSESPRETQYF. DNA of the CDR3: TGTGCCACCAGTGAGTCGCCTAGGGAGACCCAGTACTTC.

DNA for the CDR3: TGTGCCAGCAGTTTTGGACAGGGGTATCAGCCCCAGCATTTT. It specifies CASSFGQGYQPQHF. The rearrangement uses TRBV27 and TRBJ1-5; 9 bases agree with TRBD1. The germline CDR1 and CDR2 sequences are MNHEY and SMNVEV (reference sequence). The junction had 2 bases not matched to a gene; V was cut back by 3 bases and J by 5 bases. The length of the CDR3 is 14 residues.

This rearrangement joins TRBV2 to TRBJ1-1; no firm D call. The V gene lost 4 bases and the J gene lost 1 base, with 7 bases spanning the gap. This CDR3 is built from 13 residues. Germline-derived CDR1 and CDR2 are SNHLY and FYNNEI. CDR3 sequence: CASSGPENTEAFF. CDR3 coding DNA: TGTGCCAGCAGTGGGCCAGAGAACACTGAAGCTTTCTTT.

This clone was seen once. The chain carries TRBV11-2 and TRBJ2-7; possible D gene TRBD1, 6 bases. Trimming removed 3 bases from V and 7 bases from J, with 22 bases in between. Germline V lookup: CDR1 SGHAT, CDR2 FQNNGV. The CDR3 has 16 amino acids. The CDR3 is CASSLTLDSGQGEQYF. In nucleotides, the CDR3 is TGTGCCAGCAGCTTGACTTTGGACTCCGGTCAGGGGGAGCAGTACTTC.

V gene TRBV11-2 combines with J gene TRBJ2-7; TRBD2 aligns across 9 bases. Germline V CDR1 and CDR2: SGHAT, FQNNGV. The CDR3 is made up of 15 amino acids. Unmatched junction bases numbered 11, after V lost 4 bases and J lost 7 bases. CDR3 DNA: TGTGCCAGCAGCTGGAGCGGGAGGAGAACTGGAGAGCAGTACTTC. Translating gives CASSWSGRRTGEQYF.

J is TRBJ1-1 and V is TRBV3-1 (or the pseudogene TRBV3-2), with 8 bases identical to TRBD1. Germline V gene data show CDR1 as LGHDT and CDR2 as YNNKEL (reference sequence). The J segment lost 7 bases and the V segment lost 0 bases, leaving 4 bases of the junction unmatched. The CDR3 is 14 residues long. CDR3 sequence (DNA): TGTGCCAGCAGCCAAGAGGACAGGGCGAATGAAGCTTTCTTT. Translation: CASSQEDRANEAFF.

This chain connects TRBV4-1 to TRBJ1-1, with 9 bases fitting TRBD1. The CDR3 has 17 residues. Germline V gene sequence: CDR1 MGHRA, CDR2 YSYEKL. The V gene end was trimmed by 1 base and the J gene end by 5 bases; junction bases not matched to a gene: 11. In DNA form, the CDR3 reads TGCGCCAGCAGCCAAGGGAGAAACAGGGGGCTTGGAACTGAAGCTTTCTTT. Protein sequence: CASSQGRNRGLGTEAFF.

The chain employs TRBV27 and TRBJ1-4, with 7 bases that match TRBD1. Per the germline V gene, CDR1 is MNHEY and CDR2 is SMNVEV (reference sequence). This CDR3 spans 14 amino acids. With V trimmed by 2 bases and J by 8 bases, 5 bases remained unmatched. The CDR3: CASSLTGVREKLFF. DNA for the CDR3: TGTGCCAGCAGTTTAACAGGGGTGAGGGAAAAACTGTTTTTT.

The chain's CDR3 is CASSLGTGPAEAFF. CDR3 nucleotides: TGTGCCAGCAGCTTAGGGACAGGGCCCGCTGAAGCTTTCTTT. The V call is TRBV7-6, the J call TRBJ1-1, with 8 positions matching TRBD1. V gave up 1 base and J gave up 6 bases; unmatched junction bases: 4. The CDR3 has 14 residues. CDR1 is SGHVS and CDR2 is FNYEAQ in the germline V gene.

The rearrangement uses TRBV5-6 and TRBJ2-5, with D unclear. V lost 7 bases, J lost 1 base, and 8 bases lay in between. The germline CDR1 and CDR2 sequences are SGHDT and YYEEEE. This CDR3 has 12 amino acids. CDR3 residues: CASSRSQETQYF. The DNA for the CDR3 is TGTGCCAGCTCCAGATCCCAAGAGACCCAGTACTTC.

This CDR3 reads CAISEVGRQTEAFF. The CDR3 bases are TGTGCCATCAGTGAAGTTGGCAGGCAAACTGAAGCTTTCTTT. V usage is TRBV10-3 and J usage is TRBJ1-1; D is unresolved. V was clipped by 3 bases and J by 5 bases, with 13 bases between them. Per germline, CDR1 ENHRY and CDR2 SYGVKD. The CDR3 covers 14 residues.

V usage is TRBV2 and J usage is TRBJ1-6; weak D call: TRBD1 (5 bases). V was clipped by 6 bases and J by 6 bases, with 15 bases between them. CDR3 length: 15 amino acids. The germline V gene has CDR1 SNHLY and CDR2 FYNNEI. The CDR3 loop reads CASRPPGGSNSPLHF. The CDR3 nucleotides read TGTGCCAGCAGACCCCCCGGGGGAAGTAATTCACCCCTCCACTTT.

V and J are TRBV19 and TRBJ2-6; D perhaps matches TRBD2 (5 bases). This CDR3 comprises 15 residues. The V and J ends lost 6 bases and 2 bases respectively, with 11 bases between them. Germline values: CDR1 LNHDA, CDR2 SQIVND (reference sequence). This chain's CDR3 is CASRGREAGANVLTF. The CDR3 nucleotides read TGTGCCAGTAGGGGCCGGGAAGCTGGGGCCAACGTCCTGACTTTC. Based on the CDR3 plus reference TRBV19 and TRBJ2-6, the full variable domain is DGGITQSPKYLFRKEGQNVTLSCEQNLNHDAMYWYRQDPGQGLRLIYYSQIVNDFQKGDIAEGYSVSREKKESFPLTVTSAQKNPTAFYLCASRGREAGANVLTFGAGSRLTVL.

The chain is built from TRBV19 and TRBJ1-4; TRBD1 agrees at 9 bases. After removal of 3 bases from V and 10 bases from J, the junction contained 6 bases not matched to a gene. The CDR3 loop spans 14 amino acids. Germline CDR1 LNHDA, CDR2 SQIVND (reference sequence). CDR3 bases: TGTGCCAGTAGTATGGGACAGGGTGCCGTAAAACTGTTTTTT. Translating it yields CASSMGQGAVKLFF.

J is TRBJ1-1 and V is TRBV6-5, with 8 positions matching TRBD1. Germline V gives CDR1 MNHEY, CDR2 SVGAGI. This CDR3 is 11 amino acids long. The junction had 2 bases not matched to a gene; V was cut back by 10 bases and J by 4 bases. This CDR3 is CATTGGTEAFF. The CDR3 DNA reads as TGTGCCACCACAGGGGGCACTGAAGCTTTCTTT.

This clone was detected once. V is TRBV30 and J is TRBJ1-2, with a possible D match to TRBD1 (6 bases). V lost 3 bases and J 4 bases, leaving 12 bases between the germline ends. The germline V gene encodes CDR1 GTSNPN and CDR2 SVGIG (reference sequence). The CDR3 contains 13 residues. This CDR3 reads CAWSPTGFYGYTF. Here the CDR3 DNA reads TGTGCCTGGAGCCCGACAGGATTCTATGGCTACACCTTC.